This paragraph reports one T cell receptor beta chain. Its antigen is still unknown. The authors used template switching to add a universal primer site and gave cDNA unique molecular identifiers. TCRdb independently ran MiXCR on the 5' RACE reads; one entry per CDR3 protein. The sample holds about 340,000 distinct CDR3 sequences, roughly an eighth seen once. The data derive from a study of identical twins. Notes on the study in general: Models underpredicted monozygotic twin sharing of out-of-frame TCR alpha.

This CDR3 has 17 amino acids. The ends lost 2 bases at V and 4 bases at J; junction bases unmatched: 11. Germline CDR1 and CDR2: SGHAT and FQDESV (reference sequence). A further study also used this sample, focusing on yellow fever vaccine responses in identical twins. That source adds: Reported findings indicate that twins' vaccine T cell responses seemed partially convergent, partially personalized.

The sequenced material came from CD8+ T cells sorted from blood. The chain is built from TRBV11-1 and TRBJ2-1, with 7 nucleotides matching TRBD1. This TCR came from a woman aged 18-30 years in good health. The DNA for the CDR3 is TGTGCCAGCAGCTTACCGGGACAGACATCCCTATACAATGAGCAGTTCTTC. It translates to CASSLPGQTSLYNEQFF.